This entry features one T cell receptor (beta chain) sequence. Its antigen is not known. This sample is drawn from a study of identical twins. Study-wide results and caveats: Twin-shared out-of-frame alpha sequences showed excess low generation probability.

CDR1 and CDR2 from the germline V gene are MNHNS and SASEGT. This CDR3 has 15 amino acids. V lost 6 bases and J 11 bases, leaving 25 bases between the germline ends. TCRdb ran MiXCR on the 5' RACE reads and lists one entry per CDR3 protein. The data show hundreds of thousands of distinct CDR3 sequences, less than 10% seen once. The TCR was taken from a woman younger than 35 in good health. The chain has TRBV6-1 and TRBJ1-1; D call uncertain. The sequenced material came from memory (CD45RO+) T cells sorted from blood. CDR3 loop: CASSPPLWAGLRAFF. In DNA, the CDR3 is TGTGCCAGCAGCCCTCCCTTGTGGGCAGGCCTTAGGGCTTTCTTT.